Reported below is one TCR beta chain. Its antigen is currently unknown. The record originates from a study of OX40 agonist ivuxolimab in advanced cancers. Study results and limitations: Also showing low normalized T-cell clonal expansion were some of the nonresponders.

The data were produced by immunoSEQ multiplex PCR, yet TCRdb's version contains in-frame clones alone and is incomplete. The data show fewer than 40,000 clones, approximately 79% seen once. With 7 bases removed from V and 3 bases from J, the gap between germline ends came to 7 bases. Germline V lookup: CDR1 SNHLY, CDR2 FYNNEI. The CDR3 is 12 residues long. Anyone with autoimmune disease history or systemic immunosuppression was excluded. The timepoints at which blood was sampled were baseline, cycle 4 day 1, and cycle 7 day 1. This chain links TRBV2 with TRBJ2-1; D possibly corresponds to TRBD1 (5 bases). This sequence originates from an adult with an advanced solid tumor such as melanoma, head and neck, liver or kidney cancer. Sample: CD4+ or CD8+ T cells sorted from blood, taken in a trial of the OX40 agonist ivuxolimab. CDR3: CASIDSYNEQFF. CDR3 bases: TGTGCCAGCATCGACAGCTACAATGAGCAGTTCTTC.